These 14 T cell receptor beta chains came from one sample sequenced in a study of OX40 agonist ivuxolimab in advanced cancers. The library was prepared using the immunoSEQ multiplex PCR assay. Not all clones reach the TCRdb copy of this immuneACCESS table, which keeps in-frame sequences only. Checked studies attribute under half of the gap to unresolved V genes and leave the rest unexplained. The sample table records tens of thousands of clones; 80% of these occur just once. In total, the top ten clones hold about 7.9% of the sample. This material consisted of CD4+ or CD8+ T cells sorted from blood, taken in a trial of the OX40 agonist ivuxolimab. The origin of the receptors is an adult with an advanced solid tumor such as melanoma, head and neck, liver or kidney cancer.

The chain links TRBV9 to TRBJ1-2; D possibly corresponds to TRBD1 (6 bases). The CDR3 spans 14 residues. Trimming removed 3 bases at V and 2 bases at J, with 11 bases between. Germline CDR1 and CDR2: SGDLS and YYNGEE. The CDR3 DNA reads TGTGCCAGCAGCGCACAGGGTAGGAACTATGGCTACACCTTC. Its protein is CASSAQGRNYGYTF.

V is TRBV5-4 and J is TRBJ2-5, with D perhaps TRBD1 or TRBD2 (5 bases each). V lost 3 bases and J lost 0, with 9 bases in between. Germline values: CDR1 SGHNT, CDR2 YYREEE (reference sequence). The CDR3 is made up of 14 amino acids. This CDR3 reads CASSSGTDQETQYF. DNA for the CDR3: TGTGCCAGCAGCTCCGGGACGGACCAAGAGACCCAGTACTTC.

The rearrangement joins TRBV7-9 to TRBJ2-3; tentatively, D is TRBD1 (5 bases). Trimming took 3 bases from V and 2 from J, leaving 15 bases between them. The CDR3 spans 16 residues. CDR1 and CDR2 from the germline V gene are SEHNR and FQNEAQ (reference sequence). The CDR3, as DNA: TGTGCCAGCAGCTTCCCCTGGGGCAGGGACACAGATACGCAGTATTTT. It encodes CASSFPWGRDTDTQYF. Together with reference TRBV7-9 and TRBJ2-3, the CDR3 gives the full variable domain: DTGVSQNPRHKITKRGQNVTFRCDPISEHNRLYWYRQTLGQGPEFLTYFQNEAQLEKSRLLSDRFSAERPKGSFSTLEIQRTEQGDSAMYLCASSFPWGRDTDTQYFGPGTRLTVL.

This clone was seen a single time. V and J are TRBV30 and TRBJ2-2; D is unclear. Between the trimmed V and J ends, which lost 4 bases and 2 bases, there was a span of 8 bases. Germline V gives CDR1 GTSNPN, CDR2 SVGIG (reference sequence). This CDR3 contains 13 residues. DNA of the CDR3: TGTGCCTGGAAAAGCCTTAACACCGGGGAGCTGTTTTTT. It specifies CAWKSLNTGELFF. Looking up the rest from reference TRBV30 and TRBJ2-2 gives the full variable domain: SQTIHQWPATLVQPVGSPLSLECTVEGTSNPNLYWYRQAAGRGLQLLFYSVGIGQISSEVPQNLSASRPQDRQFILSSKKLLLSDSGFYLCAWKSLNTGELFFGEGSRLTVL.

J is TRBJ2-1 and V is TRBV5-4; TRBD1 agrees at 10 bases. Germline assignment: CDR1 SGHNT and CDR2 YYREEE (reference sequence). This CDR3 spans 15 amino acids. V lost 4 bases and J lost 8; bases outside the gene matches: 9. CDR3 amino acids: CASSDPRDRGDEQFF. In nucleotides, the CDR3 is TGTGCCAGCAGCGACCCCCGGGACAGGGGAGATGAGCAGTTCTTC.

The CDR3, as DNA: TGTGCCAGCAGCTTAGCCCGAATCCTCTCTGGAAACACCATATATTTT. It translates to CASSLARILSGNTIYF. The chain links TRBV7-2 to TRBJ1-3; the D is unclear. The CDR3 contains 16 residues. Deletions cut 0 bases from V and 0 bases from J, with 9 bases between. Germline-derived CDR1 and CDR2 are SGHTA and FQGNSA.

This sequence joins TRBV7-2 and TRBJ1-3, with D possibly matching TRBD1 (5 bases). The CDR3 length is 14 residues. The germline V and J ends were trimmed by 2 bases and 4 bases, with 9 bases remaining between them. Germline V lookup: CDR1 SGHTA, CDR2 FQGNSA. As DNA, the CDR3 is TGTGCCAGCAGCTTACCGGGGGGAGGAAACACCATATATTTT. It codes for CASSLPGGGNTIYF.

V and J are TRBV2 and TRBJ2-5; TRBD1 agrees at 10 bases. This CDR3 has 14 residues. V trimming: 6 bases; J trimming: 5 bases; junction bases outside the gene matches: 6. The germline V gene has CDR1 SNHLY and CDR2 FYNNEI. CDR3 sequence (DNA): TGTGCCAGCAGGAAGACAGGGGGCGAGGAGACCCAGTACTTC. Translating gives CASRKTGGEETQYF.

J is TRBJ1-2 and V is TRBV18, with D possibly being TRBD1 (6 bases). V lost 1 base and J lost 12, with 15 bases in between. This CDR3 has 13 residues. Germline V gene data show CDR1 as KGHSH and CDR2 as LQKENI. This CDR3 is CASSPQAGVWHTF. CDR3 coding DNA: TGTGCCAGCTCACCACAGGCAGGGGTTTGGCACACCTTC. Complete variable domain (other parts from reference TRBV18 and TRBJ1-2): NAGVMQNPRHLVRRRGQEARLRCSPMKGHSHVYWYRQLPEEGLKFMVYLQKENIIDESGMPKERFSAEFPKEGPSILRIQQVVRGDSAAYFCASSPQAGVWHTFGSGTRLTVV.

This chain joins TRBV4-2 and TRBJ2-4; perhaps D is TRBD1 or TRBD2 (7 bases each). The CDR3 spans 18 residues. Trimming removed 0 bases at V and 0 bases at J, with 15 bases between. Per germline, CDR1 LGHNA and CDR2 YNFKEQ. The CDR3 DNA is TGTGCCAGCAGCCAAGATGCAGGGGGGGAACTAGCCAAAAACATTCAGTACTTC. It codes for CASSQDAGGELAKNIQYF.

This chain joins TRBV6-6 and TRBJ2-5, with D perhaps being TRBD1 or TRBD2 (7 bases each). V dropped 2 bases and J dropped 4 bases, with 11 bases sitting between them. The CDR3 covers 14 residues. In germline, CDR1 is MNHNY, CDR2 SVGAGI (reference sequence). CDR3 residues: CASSYREGAETQYF. DNA of the CDR3: TGTGCCAGCAGTTACAGGGAGGGGGCAGAGACCCAGTACTTC.

This rearrangement joins TRBV2 to TRBJ1-2; no clear D gene. CDR3 size: 14 residues. The V gene's germline CDR1 is SNHLY and CDR2 FYNNEI. The V and J ends lost 4 bases and 0 bases respectively, with 9 bases between them. The CDR3 bases are TGTGCCAGCAGTGGGTCGGCAGCTAACTATGGCTACACCTTC. This gives the protein CASSGSAANYGYTF.

The genes are TRBV5-1 and TRBJ2-5; 8 bases map to TRBD2. Germline lookup yields CDR1 SGHRS and CDR2 YFSETQ. The CDR3 runs 15 residues. V lost 4 bases, J lost 1 base, and 6 bases stayed unmatched. CDR3 DNA: TGCGCCAGCAGCCACGGACGGGGGGGCCAAGAGACCCAGTACTTC. The encoded protein is CASSHGRGGQETQYF.

The V and J genes are TRBV7-3 and TRBJ2-1; 7 nucleotides agree with TRBD2. Germline CDR1 is SGHTA and CDR2 is FQGTGA. With V trimmed by 5 bases and J by 2 bases, 9 bases remained unmatched. The CDR3 is made up of 16 amino acids. The CDR3 nucleotides are TGTGCCAGCAGCCTAGGTACTAGCGCAACCTACAATGAGCAGTTCTTC. Residues: CASSLGTSATYNEQFF.